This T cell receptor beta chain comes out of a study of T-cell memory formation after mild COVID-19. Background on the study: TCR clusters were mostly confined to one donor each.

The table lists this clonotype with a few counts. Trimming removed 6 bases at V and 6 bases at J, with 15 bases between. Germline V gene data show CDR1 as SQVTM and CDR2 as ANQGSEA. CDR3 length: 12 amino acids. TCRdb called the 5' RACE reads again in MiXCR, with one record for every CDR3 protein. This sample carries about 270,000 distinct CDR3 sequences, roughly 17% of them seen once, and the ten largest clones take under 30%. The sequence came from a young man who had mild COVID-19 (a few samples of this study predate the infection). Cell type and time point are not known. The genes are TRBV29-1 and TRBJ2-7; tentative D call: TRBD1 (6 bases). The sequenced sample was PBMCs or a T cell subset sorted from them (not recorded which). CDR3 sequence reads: CSVNLRGGEQYF. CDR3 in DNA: TGCAGCGTGAACCTACGAGGGGGCGAGCAGTACTTC.